The present entry profiles one T cell receptor beta chain with its context. Its antigen remains unknown. Template for every sorted-subset replicate PCR totaled roughly 200 ng DNA, about 30,000 T cell genomes. Clones were sequenced by immunoSEQ multiplex PCR, and TCRdb holds only the in-frame ones, with some missing. Among 2 million to 2.5 million clones listed, approximately 94% were seen once. This CDR3 spans 10 amino acids. Trimming stripped 8 bases from V and 5 bases from J, with 6 bases between. The V gene's germline CDR1 is SGHVS and CDR2 FNYEAQ. The sample originates from a study of shared clonotypes between healthy human individuals. General observations from the study: Rarefaction indicated that sorted-subset sequencing remained incomplete although depth was large.

CD45RO-negative CD8 cells positively selected for CCR7 made up the naive population, which excluded terminally differentiated effector memory CD45RA+ cells. There were no recent acute infections or vaccinations among the donors, who were healthy HIV-negative adults. The specimen sequenced was naive CD8+ T cells from PBMCs. The origin of this receptor is a man between 18 and 29 years old in good health. Some clones in this sample may be carry-over from other donors' samples. The rearrangement links TRBV7-6 to TRBJ2-5; D call uncertain. CDR3 region: CASGLETQYF. CDR3 bases: TGTGCCAGCGGGCTCGAGACCCAGTACTTC.